The clone carrying this T cell receptor (beta chain) was detected a few times. Its antigen is currently unknown. The data derive from a study of blood T cells in healthy people across ages. Study results and caveats: TCR beta diversity, measured per million T cells, fell in a roughly linear way with age.

Investigators took 8.5 to 10 milliliters of peripheral blood from every donor. V lost 6 bases, J lost 1 base, and 5 bases stayed unmatched. The CDR3 is 13 residues long. Germline CDR1 SQVTM, CDR2 ANQGSEA. The use of a sample-barcoded 5' primer and a J-beta primer mix characterized a second PCR of roughly 6 to 11 cycles. TCRdb recomputed calls from the 5' RACE reads with MiXCR, one row per CDR3 protein. The table shows roughly 1 million distinct CDR3 sequences, with approximately 25% occurring only once. The same specimen was also included in a second study, on T cells of mothers and their children. This second study says: Three healthy Caucasian mothers served as donors, and their six children did as well. Whether related or unrelated, pairs show similar shaping of TCR recombination output by thymic selection.

The sequence came from a girl aged 2-10 years in good health. Sample: blood. The chain links TRBV29-1 to TRBJ1-1, with 7 bases matching TRBD1. This chain's CDR3 is CSVATGTNTEAFF. The CDR3 nucleotides are TGCAGCGTGGCGACAGGGACGAACACTGAAGCTTTCTTT.